This TCR beta chain was identified during a study of blood T cell repertoires in COVID-19. At the level of the study: The study drew acute and convalescent COVID-19 samples from the United States, Italy and Spain. T cells, B-cell-depleted T cells, or PBMCs supplied cDNA or gDNA.

The CDR3 is 16 amino acids. Germline CDR1 and CDR2: LGHDT and YNNKEL (reference sequence). Deletions cut 0 bases from V and 4 bases from J, with 15 bases between. As processed by the authors: Amplification of reference gene primers was used by the study to estimate nucleated cell counts. Data came from immunoSEQ multiplex PCR; TCRdb stores just in-frame clones and leaves some out. V and J calls and clone size are those listed in that table; D and trimming were worked out from the DNA. The table has around 300,000 clones, almost 85% seen once. The chain combines TRBV3-1 (or the pseudogene TRBV3-2) with TRBJ1-2; no clear D gene. The sequenced material came from peripheral blood. This TCR derives from a human donor in a cohort sampled during active COVID-19. CDR3 loop: CASSQEVIGSTYGYTF. The CDR3 DNA follows: TGTGCCAGCAGCCAAGAAGTTATAGGGAGTACCTATGGCTACACCTTC.